This TCR beta chain was captured by sequencing in a study of low-dose radiotherapy and immunotherapy resistance in tumors. Regarding time point: after trial treatment. Sample treatment: LDRT plus nivolumab, ipilimumab, low-dose cyclophosphamide and aspirin (RACIN trial). Using a constant-region primer together with a V-primer adapter, TCRs were subjected to 20 to 25 PCR cycles of amplification. TCRdb called the reads again in MiXCR, with one record for every CDR3 protein. The repertoire holds under 60,000 distinct CDR3 sequences, around a third seen once, with 8% to 10% in the top ten. CDR3 size: 12 residues. Trimming took 3 bases from V and 2 from J, leaving 3 bases between them.

This TCR came from a male donor with rectosigmoid adenocarcinoma. The rearrangement uses TRBV12-3 or TRBV12-4 and TRBJ2-3, with unresolved D. The sample consisted of PBMCs, taken after low-dose radiotherapy plus immunotherapy. The CDR3 nucleotides are TGTGCCAGCAGTTTTCACACAGATACGCAGTATTTT. It translates to CASSFHTDTQYF.